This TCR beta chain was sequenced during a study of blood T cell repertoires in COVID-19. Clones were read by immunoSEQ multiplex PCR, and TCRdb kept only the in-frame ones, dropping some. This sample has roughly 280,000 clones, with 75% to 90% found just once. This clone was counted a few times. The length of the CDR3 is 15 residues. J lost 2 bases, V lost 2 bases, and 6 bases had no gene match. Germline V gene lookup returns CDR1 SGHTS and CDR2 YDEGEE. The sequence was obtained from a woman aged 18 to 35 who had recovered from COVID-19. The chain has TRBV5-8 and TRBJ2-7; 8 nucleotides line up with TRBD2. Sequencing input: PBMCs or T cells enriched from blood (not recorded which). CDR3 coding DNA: TGTGCCAGCAGCTTCGGCGGGGGGCCGACCTACGAGCAGTACTTC. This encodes CASSFGGGPTYEQYF.